This entry features one T cell receptor beta chain sequence. Distinct nucleotide sequences in the sample also encode this CDR3. Trimming shortened V by 4 bases and J by 4 bases, and 8 bases separated the two germline ends. Germline values: CDR1 SNHLY, CDR2 FYNNEI. The CDR3 length is 13 residues. The source of the sample is a study of blood T cell repertoires in COVID-19. Study at large: COVID-19 samples from acute and convalescent phases originated in the United States, Italy and Spain. In each case, the material was cDNA or gDNA derived from T cells, B-cell-depleted T cells, or PBMCs.

Original methodology: Researchers report that nucleated cell counts were estimated from reference gene primer amplification. Some clones are missing from TCRdb's copy, which holds only in-frame ones; the method was immunoSEQ multiplex PCR. V, J and clone size reflect that table, while D and trimming were determined from the DNA. This table holds 200,000 to 300,000 clones, 75% to 90% found once. The receptor comes from a woman in her sixties with active or convalescent COVID-19. V and J are TRBV2 and TRBJ1-5; possible D gene TRBD1, 6 bases. Specimen: peripheral blood. CDR3 amino acids: CASSADRNQPQHF. In DNA form, the CDR3 reads TGTGCCAGCAGTGCGGACAGAAATCAGCCCCAGCATTTT.